Sequencing of this T cell receptor (beta chain) was carried out in a study of blood T cell repertoires in COVID-19. Germline V CDR1 and CDR2: SEHNR, FQNEAQ (reference sequence). Trimming stripped 5 bases from V and 3 bases from J, with 4 bases between. The CDR3 is 11 amino acids. Some clones are missing from TCRdb's copy, which holds only in-frame ones; the method was immunoSEQ multiplex PCR. The table lists 140,000 to 150,000 clones, roughly 90% of them singletons. The sample comprised peripheral blood. This TCR was recovered from a man aged 55 to 70 with active or convalescent COVID-19. This sequence joins TRBV7-9 and TRBJ1-2; D gene unclear. CDR3 amino acids: CASSPYYGYTF. The CDR3 nucleotides read TGTGCCAGCAGCCCTTACTATGGCTACACCTTC. Filled out from reference TRBV7-9 and TRBJ1-2, the complete variable domain reads DTGVSQNPRHKITKRGQNVTFRCDPISEHNRLYWYRQTLGQGPEFLTYFQNEAQLEKSRLLSDRFSAERPKGSFSTLEIQRTEQGDSAMYLCASSPYYGYTFGSGTRLTVV.